These 14 T cell receptor beta chains came from one sample sequenced in a study of T-cell memory formation after mild COVID-19. TCRdb re-called the 5' RACE reads through MiXCR, storing one row per CDR3 protein. Of fewer than 700,000 distinct CDR3 sequences in the sample, about a sixth were seen once. Source material: PBMCs or a T cell subset sorted from them (not recorded which). Receptors were obtained from an adult woman who had mild COVID-19 (a few samples of this study predate the infection). Cell type and time point are not known.

This clonotype came up many times. The chain is built from TRBV12-3 or TRBV12-4 and TRBJ2-3, with no clear D. The CDR3 extends over 13 amino acids. V lost 6 bases to trimming and J lost 0 bases, with 7 bases between them. CDR3 DNA sequence: TGTGCCAGCAGCTTAAGAAGCACAGATACGCAGTATTTT. It codes for CASSLRSTDTQYF.

The V and J genes are TRBV12-3 or TRBV12-4 and TRBJ2-7, with D uncertain. The V gene lost 10 bases and the J gene lost 6 bases, with 7 bases spanning the gap. The CDR3 loop spans 9 amino acids. Written as DNA, the CDR3 is TGTGCCAACTCTGCCGAGCAGTACTTC. This codes for CANSAEQYF.

There are a few counts of this clonotype. J is TRBJ2-2 and V is TRBV19, with D possibly matching TRBD1 (5 bases). The CDR3 loop spans 15 amino acids. V lost 0 bases to trimming and J lost 3 bases, with 8 bases between them. Germline values: CDR1 LNHDA, CDR2 SQIVND (reference sequence). CDR3 nucleotide sequence: TGTGCCAGTAGTATAGACGACAGCCACACCGGGGAGCTGTTTTTT. This gives the protein CASSIDDSHTGELFF. The whole variable domain, filled in from reference TRBV19 and TRBJ2-2, reads DGGITQSPKYLFRKEGQNVTLSCEQNLNHDAMYWYRQDPGQGLRLIYYSQIVNDFQKGDIAEGYSVSREKKESFPLTVTSAQKNPTAFYLCASSIDDSHTGELFFGEGSRLTVL.

This sequence joins TRBV7-9 and TRBJ2-3, with 14 bases matching TRBD2. Germline V gene lookup returns CDR1 SEHNR and CDR2 FQNEAQ (reference sequence). This CDR3 has 16 residues. V lost 5 bases to trimming and J lost 5 bases; unmatched junction nucleotides: 6. CDR3: CASSGGLAGAKDTQYF. In DNA form, the CDR3 reads TGTGCCAGCAGCGGGGGACTAGCGGGAGCTAAAGATACGCAGTATTTT.

The genes are TRBV12-3 or TRBV12-4 and TRBJ2-7; perhaps D is TRBD1 or TRBD2 (5 bases each). CDR3 length: 14 residues. V was pared by 6 bases and J by 7 bases, with 19 bases between. The CDR3 loop is CASRPGTATEEQYF. The DNA of the CDR3 is TGTGCCAGCAGGCCCGGGACGGCCACGGAAGAGCAGTACTTC.

This clonotype was seen many times. V usage is TRBV5-1 and J usage is TRBJ2-6; no reliable D call. V dropped 6 bases and J dropped 0 bases, with 7 bases sitting between them. The CDR3 spans 14 residues. The V gene's germline CDR1 is SGHRS and CDR2 YFSETQ. CDR3 sequence: CASTRSSGANVLTF. In DNA form, the CDR3 reads TGCGCCAGCACCAGAAGCTCTGGGGCCAACGTCCTGACTTTC.

The chain joins TRBV21-1 to TRBJ2-3; TRBD2 is the table's D call and was not checked against the DNA. TRBV21-1 is tagged as a pseudogene. There are 17 residues in the CDR3. The CDR3 coding sequence is TGTGCCAGCAGCAAAGCTGGAGTGCGGGAGTGCCAAGATACGCAGTATTTT. It codes for CASSKAGVRECQDTQYF.

This clonotype came up many times. The gene calls are TRBV7-2 and TRBJ2-1, with TRBD2 matching over 9 bases. This CDR3 region has 18 residues. V was pared by 5 bases and J by 7 bases, with 18 bases of the junction left unmatched. The germline CDR1 and CDR2 sequences are SGHTA and FQGNSA. The CDR3 DNA reads TGTGCCAGCAGCCCTCCCGAGGAGGGCGGGGGGGCCTGGAATGAGCAGTTCTTC. Translated: CASSPPEEGGGAWNEQFF.

This clonotype was recorded at least ten times. The chain links TRBV12-3 or TRBV12-4 to TRBJ2-4; D not certain. The CDR3 sequence is 14 residues long. With 7 bases removed from V and 0 bases from J, the gap between germline ends came to 10 bases. CDR3 in amino acids: CASTRGVAKNIQYF. The DNA for the CDR3 is TGTGCCAGCACCCGTGGGGTAGCCAAAAACATTCAGTACTTC.

In nucleotides, the CDR3 is TGTGCCAGCAGCTTGCCCGGGACGGACAGCACAGATACGCAGTATTTT. It specifies CASSLPGTDSTDTQYF. The chain joins TRBV5-8 to TRBJ2-3; either TRBD1 or TRBD2 may supply D (5 bases each). V shed 1 base and J shed 0 bases, with 12 bases lying between them. There are 16 residues in the CDR3. Germline CDR1 is SGHTS and CDR2 is YDEGEE. Based on the CDR3 plus reference TRBV5-8 and TRBJ2-3, the full variable domain is EAGVTQSPTHLIKTRGQQATLRCSPISGHTSVYWYQQALGLGLQFLLWYDEGEERNRGNFPPRFSGRQFPNYSSELNVNALELEDSALYLCASSLPGTDSTDTQYFGPGTRLTVL.

The V call is TRBV5-1, the J call TRBJ2-3; D is perhaps TRBD1 or TRBD2 (5 bases each). The CDR3 runs 16 residues. V lost 3 bases, J lost 2 bases, and 16 bases lay in between. The V gene's germline CDR1 is SGHRS and CDR2 YFSETQ. CDR3 amino acids: CASSSLHVGDTDTQYF. The DNA of the CDR3 is TGCGCCAGCAGCTCCCTCCATGTGGGGGACACAGATACGCAGTATTTT. The full variable domain, with the rest looked up from reference TRBV5-1 and TRBJ2-3, is KAGVTQTPRYLIKTRGQQVTLSCSPISGHRSVSWYQQTPGQGLQFLFEYFSETQRNKGNFPGRFSGRQFSNSRSEMNVSTLELGDSALYLCASSSLHVGDTDTQYFGPGTRLTVL.

This rearrangement joins TRBV6-5 to TRBJ1-2, with D unresolved. This CDR3 region has 13 residues. V dropped 5 bases and J dropped 7 bases, with 14 bases sitting between them. CDR1 is MNHEY, CDR2 SVGAGI, per germline. Here the CDR3 reads CASSNGPVAGYTF. The CDR3 nucleotides are TGTGCCAGCAGTAACGGACCGGTGGCTGGCTACACCTTC.

V and J are TRBV4-1 and TRBJ2-1; D is unclear. Between the trimmed V and J ends, which lost 0 bases and 6 bases, there was a span of 6 bases. The CDR3 length is 13 residues. Germline CDR1 and CDR2: MGHRA and YSYEKL. The CDR3 sequence: CASSQDPFNEQFF. The CDR3 nucleotides read TGCGCCAGCAGCCAAGATCCGTTCAATGAGCAGTTCTTC.

The V gene is TRBV5-6, the J gene TRBJ1-3; 7 bases line up with TRBD1. The trim removed 7 bases at V and 0 bases at J, leaving 4 bases unmatched. This CDR3 has 14 amino acids. Germline V gives CDR1 SGHDT, CDR2 YYEEEE. As DNA, the CDR3 is TGTGCCAGCCCCAGGGGGTGCTCTGGAAACACCATATATTTT. Residues: CASPRGCSGNTIYF.